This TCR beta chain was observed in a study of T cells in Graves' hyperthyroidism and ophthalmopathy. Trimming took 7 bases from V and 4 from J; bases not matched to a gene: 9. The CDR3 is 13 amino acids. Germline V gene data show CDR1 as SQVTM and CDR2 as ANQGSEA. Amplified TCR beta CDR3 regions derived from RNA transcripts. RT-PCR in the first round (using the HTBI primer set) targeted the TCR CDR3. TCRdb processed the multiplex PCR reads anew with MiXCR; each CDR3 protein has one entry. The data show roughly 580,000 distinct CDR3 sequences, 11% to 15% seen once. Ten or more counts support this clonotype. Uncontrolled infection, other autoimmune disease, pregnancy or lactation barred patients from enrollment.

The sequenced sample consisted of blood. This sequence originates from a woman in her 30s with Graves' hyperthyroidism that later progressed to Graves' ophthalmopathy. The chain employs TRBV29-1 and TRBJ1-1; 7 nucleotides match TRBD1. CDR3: CSAGDRDGTEAFF. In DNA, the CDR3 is TGCAGCGCTGGCGACAGGGACGGCACTGAAGCTTTCTTT.